This T cell receptor (beta chain) is drawn from a study of T-cell memory formation after mild COVID-19. Study-level results: Contracting CD8+ clones were enriched in EMRA, CD4+ mainly in CM and EM. CD4/CD8 balance characterized clones contracting day 15 to 85, and CD4+ skew characterized later expanders. Pre-infection memory contained some responding clones, which suggested that cross-reactive memory had joined.

TCRdb called the 5' RACE reads again in MiXCR, with one record for every CDR3 protein. This repertoire shows fewer than 500,000 distinct CDR3 sequences, approximately 23% found once; its top ten account for about 12%. This clonotype was found many times. Its antigen remains unidentified. Material for sequencing was PBMCs or a T cell subset sorted from them (not recorded which). The receptor's source is an adult woman who had mild COVID-19 (a few samples of this study predate the infection). Cell type and time point are not known.

CDR3 coding DNA: TGCAGCGTGCTAGGCGGACCGGGGGTGATATCCTACAATGAGCAGTTCTTC. It encodes CSVLGGPGVISYNEQFF. The J gene is TRBJ2-1, the V gene TRBV29-1, with a weak D call TRBD2 (6 bases). Germline V gene sequence: CDR1 SQVTM, CDR2 ANQGSEA. The CDR3 is 17 residues long. Trimming took off 6 bases at V and 1 base at J, with 22 bases between the two ends.